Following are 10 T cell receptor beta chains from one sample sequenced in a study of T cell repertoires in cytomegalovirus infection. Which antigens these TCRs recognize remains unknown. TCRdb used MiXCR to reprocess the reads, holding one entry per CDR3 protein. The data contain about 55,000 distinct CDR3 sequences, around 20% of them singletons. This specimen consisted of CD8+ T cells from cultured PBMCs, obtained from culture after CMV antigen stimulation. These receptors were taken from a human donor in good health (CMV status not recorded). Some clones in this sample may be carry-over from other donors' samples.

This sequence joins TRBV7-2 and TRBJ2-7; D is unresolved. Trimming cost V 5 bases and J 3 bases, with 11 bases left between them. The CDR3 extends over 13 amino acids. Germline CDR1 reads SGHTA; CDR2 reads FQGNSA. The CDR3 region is CASSLGVYYEQYF. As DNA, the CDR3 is TGTGCCAGCAGCCTTGGAGTTTACTACGAGCAGTACTTC.

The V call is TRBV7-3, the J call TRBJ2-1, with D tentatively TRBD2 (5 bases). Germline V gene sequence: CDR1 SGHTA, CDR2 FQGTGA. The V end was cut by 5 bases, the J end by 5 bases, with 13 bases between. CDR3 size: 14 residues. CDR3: CASSPEVGHNEQFF. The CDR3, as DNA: TGTGCCAGCAGCCCGGAGGTGGGTCACAATGAGCAGTTCTTC.

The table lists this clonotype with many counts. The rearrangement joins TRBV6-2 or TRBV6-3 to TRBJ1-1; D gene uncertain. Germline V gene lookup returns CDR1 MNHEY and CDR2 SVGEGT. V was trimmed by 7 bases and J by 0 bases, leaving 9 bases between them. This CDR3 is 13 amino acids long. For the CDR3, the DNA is TGTGCCAGCATGCCACAGATGAACACTGAAGCTTTCTTT. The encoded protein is CASMPQMNTEAFF.

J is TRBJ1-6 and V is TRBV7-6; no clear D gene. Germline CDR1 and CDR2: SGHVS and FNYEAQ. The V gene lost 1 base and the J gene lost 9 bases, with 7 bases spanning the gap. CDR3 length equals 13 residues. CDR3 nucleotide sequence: TGTGCCAGCAGCTTAGGGTCAGGTTCACCCCTCCACTTT. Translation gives CASSLGSGSPLHF.

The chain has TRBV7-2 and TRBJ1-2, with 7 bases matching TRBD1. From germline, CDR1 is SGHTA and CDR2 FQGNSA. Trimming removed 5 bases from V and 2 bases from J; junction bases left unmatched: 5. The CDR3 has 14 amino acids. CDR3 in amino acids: CASSPTGSNYGYTF. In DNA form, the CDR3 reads TGTGCCAGCAGCCCGACAGGGAGCAACTATGGCTACACCTTC.

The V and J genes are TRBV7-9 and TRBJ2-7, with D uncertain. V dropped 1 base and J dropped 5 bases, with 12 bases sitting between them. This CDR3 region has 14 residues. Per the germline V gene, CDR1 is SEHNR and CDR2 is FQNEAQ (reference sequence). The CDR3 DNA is TGTGCCAGCAGCTTAGGTGACAACTATAACGAGCAGTACTTC. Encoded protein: CASSLGDNYNEQYF.

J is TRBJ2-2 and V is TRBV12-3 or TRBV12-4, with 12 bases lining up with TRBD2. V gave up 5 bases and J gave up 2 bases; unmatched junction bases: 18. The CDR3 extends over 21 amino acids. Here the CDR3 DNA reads TGTGCCAGCAGTCCCAACTTGGAGGGGTCTAGCGGGGGGGATAACACCGGGGAGCTGTTTTTT. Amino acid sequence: CASSPNLEGSSGGDNTGELFF.

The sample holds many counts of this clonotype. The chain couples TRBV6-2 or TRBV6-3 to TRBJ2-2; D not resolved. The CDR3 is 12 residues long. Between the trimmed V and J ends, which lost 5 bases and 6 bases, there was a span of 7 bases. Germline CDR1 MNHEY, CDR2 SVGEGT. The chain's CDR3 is CASSPGAGELFF. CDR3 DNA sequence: TGTGCCAGCAGTCCTGGGGCCGGGGAGCTGTTTTTT.

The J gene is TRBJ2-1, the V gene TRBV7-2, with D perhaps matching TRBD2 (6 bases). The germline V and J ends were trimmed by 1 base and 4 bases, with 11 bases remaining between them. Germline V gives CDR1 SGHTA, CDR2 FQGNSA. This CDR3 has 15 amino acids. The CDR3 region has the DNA TGTGCCAGCAGCTTAGGGTTAGCGGATTACAATGAGCAGTTCTTC. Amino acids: CASSLGLADYNEQFF.

In nucleotides, the CDR3 is TGTGCCACCAGCCAAAGCCGGGACAGGGTTGGACAGCCCCAGCATTTT. Its protein product is CATSQSRDRVGQPQHF. The chain employs TRBV15 and TRBJ1-5, with 9 nucleotides matching TRBD1. The J segment lost 7 bases and the V segment lost 5 bases, leaving 12 bases of the junction unmatched. Germline CDR1 is LNHNV and CDR2 is YYDKDF (reference sequence). This CDR3 comprises 16 residues.